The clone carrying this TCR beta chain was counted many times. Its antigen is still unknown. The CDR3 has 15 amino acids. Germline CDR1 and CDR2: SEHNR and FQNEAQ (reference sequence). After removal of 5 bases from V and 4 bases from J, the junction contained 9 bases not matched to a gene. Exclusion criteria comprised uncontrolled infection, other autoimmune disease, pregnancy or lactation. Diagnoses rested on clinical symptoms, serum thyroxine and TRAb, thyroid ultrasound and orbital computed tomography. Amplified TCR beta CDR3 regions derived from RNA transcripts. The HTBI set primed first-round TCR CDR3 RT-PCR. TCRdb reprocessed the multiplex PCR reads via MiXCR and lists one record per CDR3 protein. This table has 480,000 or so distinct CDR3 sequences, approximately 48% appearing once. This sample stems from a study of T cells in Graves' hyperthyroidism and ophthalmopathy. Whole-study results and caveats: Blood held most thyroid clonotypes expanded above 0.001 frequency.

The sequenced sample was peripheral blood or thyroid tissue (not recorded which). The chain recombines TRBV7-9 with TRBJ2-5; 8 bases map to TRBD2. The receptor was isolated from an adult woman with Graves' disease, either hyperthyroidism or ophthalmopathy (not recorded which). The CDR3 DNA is TGTGCCAGCAGCGTGCAAGCGGGAGTGCCAGAGACCCAGTACTTC. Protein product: CASSVQAGVPETQYF.